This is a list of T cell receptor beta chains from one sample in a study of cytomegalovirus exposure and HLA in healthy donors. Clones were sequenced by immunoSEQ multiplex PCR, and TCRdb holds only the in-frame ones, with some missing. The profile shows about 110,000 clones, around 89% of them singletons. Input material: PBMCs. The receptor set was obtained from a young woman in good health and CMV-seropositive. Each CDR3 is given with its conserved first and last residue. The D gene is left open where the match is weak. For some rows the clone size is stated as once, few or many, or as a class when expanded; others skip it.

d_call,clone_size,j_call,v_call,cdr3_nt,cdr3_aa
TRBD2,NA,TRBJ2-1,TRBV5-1,TGCGCCAGCAGCTTGGTAGCGGGTGAGCAGTTCTTC,CASSLVAGEQFF
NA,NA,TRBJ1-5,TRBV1,TGCACCAGCAGCCAATCAGACAGGGGTCATCAGCCCCAGCATTTT,CTSSQSDRGHQPQHF
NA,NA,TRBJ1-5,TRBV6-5,TGTGCCAGCAGTTTCGCAGGGGAGGGCCAGCCCCAGCATTTT,CASSFAGEGQPQHF
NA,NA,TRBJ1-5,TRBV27,TGTGCCAGCACCCCAAAGGGGCCCTGGGGCAATCAGCCCCAGCATTTT,CASTPKGPWGNQPQHF
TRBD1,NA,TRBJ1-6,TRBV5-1,TGCGCCAGCAGCTTGGAACGTCGTGGGACAGGTAATTCACCCCTCCACTTT,CASSLERRGTGNSPLHF
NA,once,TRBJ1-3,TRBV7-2,TGTGCCAGCAGCTTAGTTGACACCTCCTCTGGAAACACCATATATTTT,CASSLVDTSSGNTIYF
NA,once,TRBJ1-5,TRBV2,TGTGCCAGCAGTCACTTCTTTATGGGGCTGGCCGACCATCAGCCCCAGCATTTT,CASSHFFMGLADHQPQHF
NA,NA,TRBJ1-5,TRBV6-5,TGTGCCAGCAGTGCGTCCTACAATCAGCCCCAGCATTTT,CASSASYNQPQHF
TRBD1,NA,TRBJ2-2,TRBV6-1,TGTGCCAGCAGTGACTGGACAGGGGGCACCGGGGAGCTGTTTTTT,CASSDWTGGTGELFF
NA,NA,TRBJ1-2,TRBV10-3,TGTGCCATCAGTGAGAAAACAGCTTATGGCTACACCTTC,CAISEKTAYGYTF
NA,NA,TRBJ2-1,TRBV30,TGTGCCTGGAGTCCTGAAGGGGGAGCTAGGGATGAGCAGTTCTTC,CAWSPEGGARDEQFF
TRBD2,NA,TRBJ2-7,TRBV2,TGTGCCAGTGTACAGCGGGAGCAAAAAGACGAGCAGTACTTC,CASVQREQKDEQYF
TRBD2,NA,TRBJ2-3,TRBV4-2,TGTGCCAGCAGCCAAACGGGAGGGGGGGCCACAGATACGCAGTATTTT,CASSQTGGGATDTQYF
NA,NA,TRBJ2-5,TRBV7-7,TGTGCTAGCAGCTTAGGGGGGACAGTAGAGACCCAGTACTTC,CASSLGGTVETQYF
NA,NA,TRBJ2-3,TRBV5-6,TGTGCCAGCAGCCTCGATAGCGTTTTTGGGGCAGATACGCAGTATTTT,CASSLDSVFGADTQYF
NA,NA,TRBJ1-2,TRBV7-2,TGTGCCAGCAGCCCCCAGGAAACACTTGGGTATGGCTACACCTTC,CASSPQETLGYGYTF
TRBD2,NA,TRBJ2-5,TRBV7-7,TGTGCTAGCAGCTCCGGACTAGCGGGGCAAGAGACCCAGTACTTC,CASSSGLAGQETQYF
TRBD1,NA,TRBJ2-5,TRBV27,TGTGCCAGCAGTTTCTCGCAGGGGGATTACCAAGAGACCCAGTACTTC,CASSFSQGDYQETQYF
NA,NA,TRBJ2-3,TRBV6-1,TGTGCCAGCAGTGTGAACGGTGCCACAGATACGCAGTATTTT,CASSVNGATDTQYF
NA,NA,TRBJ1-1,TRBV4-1,TGCGCCAGCAGCCAAGATCGGACAGTGAACACTGAAGCTTTCTTT,CASSQDRTVNTEAFF
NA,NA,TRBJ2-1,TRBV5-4,TGTGCCAGCAGCTTGATAGGCTTCTCGGGCTACAATGAGCAGTTCTTC,CASSLIGFSGYNEQFF
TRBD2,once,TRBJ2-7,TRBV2,TGTGCCAGCAGTGGGACTAGCGGGTTTTACGAGCAGTACTTC,CASSGTSGFYEQYF
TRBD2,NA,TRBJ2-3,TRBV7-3,TGTGCCAGCAGCCCGGTAGCGGGGGGAGGCACAGATACGCAGTATTTT,CASSPVAGGGTDTQYF
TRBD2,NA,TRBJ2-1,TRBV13,TGTGCCAGCAGCGCTAGCGGGGGACCCTACAATGAGCAGTTCTTC,CASSASGGPYNEQFF
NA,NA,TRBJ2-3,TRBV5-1,TGCGCCAGCAGCTTGGCCGTCGGGGTCAACACAGATACGCAGTATTTT,CASSLAVGVNTDTQYF
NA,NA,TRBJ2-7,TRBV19,TGTGCCAGTAGTGAGATGGGGCGCCGCTCCGAGCAGTACTTC,CASSEMGRRSEQYF
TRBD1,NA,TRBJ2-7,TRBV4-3,TGCGCCAGCAGCCAAGACAGGACAGGGGGCCACGAGCAGTACTTC,CASSQDRTGGHEQYF
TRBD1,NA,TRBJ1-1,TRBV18,TGTGCCAGCTCACTGAGAGGACAGGGGGCGGGAACTGAAGCTTTCTTT,CASSLRGQGAGTEAFF
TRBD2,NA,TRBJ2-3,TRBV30,TGTGCCTGGAGTGTACGCTTCCTTTTAGCGGGGAGGGGAGATACGCAGTATTTT,CAWSVRFLLAGRGDTQYF
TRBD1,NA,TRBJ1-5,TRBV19,TGTGCCAGTAGAGTTGCCGGGACAGGGTCAGCAGGGCCCCAGCATTTT,CASRVAGTGSAGPQHF
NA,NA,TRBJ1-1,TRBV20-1,TGCAGTGCTACCCCACGGGATGGAGCTTTCTTT,CSATPRDGAFF
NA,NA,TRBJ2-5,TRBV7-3,TGTGCCAGCAGCCGGGGCAGGGGCCGCCAGTACCAAGAGACCCAGTACTTC,CASSRGRGRQYQETQYF
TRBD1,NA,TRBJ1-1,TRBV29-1,TGCAGCGTAGAGGGACAGGGTAGGACTGAAGCTTTCTTT,CSVEGQGRTEAFF
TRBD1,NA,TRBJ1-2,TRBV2,TGTGCCAGCAGTGAAGGACAGGGTGGCGGCTACACCTTC,CASSEGQGGGYTF
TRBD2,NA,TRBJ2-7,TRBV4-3,TGCGCCAGCAGTCACGGGGGGGCCAACCACGAGCAGTACTTC,CASSHGGANHEQYF
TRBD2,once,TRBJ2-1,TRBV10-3,TGTGCCATCAGTGAGTCTCCTAGCGGGAGTGGTGAGCAGTTCTTC,CAISESPSGSGEQFF
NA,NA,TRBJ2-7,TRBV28,TGTGCCAGCAGTTTAACCTACAGGGTGGAGTACCCCATTAGTTTC,CASSLTYRVEYPISF
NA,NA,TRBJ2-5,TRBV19,TGTGCCAGTAGTGAGGGATGGAAGTACCAAGAGACCCAGTACTTC,CASSEGWKYQETQYF
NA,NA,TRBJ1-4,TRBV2,TGTGCCAGCACCCTCGGGGGATACTCCCCTACGGCCAATGAAAAACTGTTTTTT,CASTLGGYSPTANEKLFF
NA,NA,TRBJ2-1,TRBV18,TGTGCCAGCTCACGCGGGGGCTTCTTCGGCAATGAGCAGTTCTTC,CASSRGGFFGNEQFF
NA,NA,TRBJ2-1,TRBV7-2,TGTGCCAGCAGCTTAAGGCGGGGCGGGATCTCCTACAATGAGCAGTTCTTC,CASSLRRGGISYNEQFF
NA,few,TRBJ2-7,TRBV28,TGTGCCAGCAGTCCCCCGCGGGGAAACTACGAGCAGTACTTC,CASSPPRGNYEQYF
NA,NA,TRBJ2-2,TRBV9,TGTGCCAGCAGCTCAGGGGGGCAGCGCACCGGGGAGCTGTTTTTT,CASSSGGQRTGELFF
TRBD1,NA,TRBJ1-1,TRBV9,TGTGCCAGCAGCGAGACAGGGGGCGACTCTGAAGCTTTCTTT,CASSETGGDSEAFF
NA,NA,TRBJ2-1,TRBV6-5,TGTGCCAGCAGTTACTCGTTTAGTTCCTACAATGAGCAGTTCTTC,CASSYSFSSYNEQFF
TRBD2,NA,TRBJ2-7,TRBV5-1,TGCGCCAGCAGCCCCCTTCCCGGGACTAGCGTTTACGAGCAGTACTTC,CASSPLPGTSVYEQYF
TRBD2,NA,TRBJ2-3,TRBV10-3,TGTGCCATCAGTGAGTCGATGGTAGCGGGGGCCTCCCGGGATACGCAGTATTTT,CAISESMVAGASRDTQYF
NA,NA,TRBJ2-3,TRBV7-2,TGTGCCAGCAGCCCACCCTCGCGCTATACGCAGTATTTT,CASSPPSRYTQYF
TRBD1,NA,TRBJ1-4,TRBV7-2,TGTGCCAGCAGCTTAGTCGGCAGGGGGAGTGAAAAACTGTTTTTT,CASSLVGRGSEKLFF
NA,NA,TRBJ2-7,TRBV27,TGTGCCAGCAGTTTAGGGGGGAGCTCCTACGAGCAGTACTTC,CASSLGGSSYEQYF
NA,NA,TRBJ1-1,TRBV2,TGTGCCAGCAGCGGGGCGGGGACGAAAGCTTTCTTT,CASSGAGTKAFF